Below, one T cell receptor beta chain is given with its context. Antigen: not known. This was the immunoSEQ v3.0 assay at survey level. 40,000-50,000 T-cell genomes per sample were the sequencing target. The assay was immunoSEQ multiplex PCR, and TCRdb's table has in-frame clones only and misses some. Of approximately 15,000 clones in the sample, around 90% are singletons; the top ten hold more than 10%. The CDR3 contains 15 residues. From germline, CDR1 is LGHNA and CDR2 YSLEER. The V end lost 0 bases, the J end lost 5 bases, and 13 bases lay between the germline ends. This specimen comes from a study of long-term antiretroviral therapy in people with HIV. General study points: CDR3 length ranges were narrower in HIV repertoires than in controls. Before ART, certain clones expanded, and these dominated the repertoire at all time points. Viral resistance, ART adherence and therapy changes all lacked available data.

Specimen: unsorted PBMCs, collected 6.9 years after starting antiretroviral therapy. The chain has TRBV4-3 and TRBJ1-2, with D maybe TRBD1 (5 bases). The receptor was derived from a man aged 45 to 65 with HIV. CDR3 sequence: CASSQDTGGVYGYTF. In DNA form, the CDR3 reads TGCGCCAGCAGCCAAGATACTGGGGGAGTTTATGGCTACACCTTC.